This T cell receptor beta chain was retrieved from a study of early T cells in non-severe SARS-CoV-2 infection. Each CDR3 protein gets one entry after TCRdb re-called the 5' RACE reads with MiXCR. The repertoire holds 20,000 to 30,000 distinct CDR3 sequences, with more than 4.5% as singletons. In its sample, this clonotype was seen many times. Germline lookup yields CDR1 SGDLS and CDR2 YYNGEE. The ends were cut back, 0 bases at V and 6 bases at J, with 7 bases in the middle. This CDR3 spans 14 amino acids. The receptor was derived from an adult who was a healthcare worker with PCR-confirmed SARS-CoV-2 infection or an uninfected control (not recorded which). This chain links TRBV9 with TRBJ1-6; D unclear. The sample was whole blood. The CDR3 region has the DNA TGTGCCAGCAGCGTAGGAGGTATTAATTCACCCCTCCACTTT. Amino acid sequence: CASSVGGINSPLHF.